This T cell receptor beta chain was documented in a study of blood T cell repertoires in COVID-19. This clone was observed a single time. Data came from immunoSEQ multiplex PCR; TCRdb stores just in-frame clones and leaves some out. Of some 78,000 clones in the sample, about nine tenths were seen once. The CDR3 loop spans 15 amino acids. Trimming pared 3 bases from V and 6 bases from J, leaving 18 bases between. Per the germline V gene, CDR1 is LGHDT and CDR2 is YNNKEL (reference sequence). The sequence derives from a man in his fifties or sixties with active or convalescent COVID-19. Sample: peripheral blood. This sequence joins TRBV3-1 (or the pseudogene TRBV3-2) and TRBJ2-7, with D maybe TRBD2 (5 bases). The CDR3 DNA sequence: TGTGCCAGCAGCCATGCCGGGATGGACCCTCTCGAGCAGTACTTC. Amino acids: CASSHAGMDPLEQYF.